Detailed here is one T cell receptor (beta chain). This entry is derived from a study of OX40 agonist ivuxolimab in advanced cancers. Clones were read by immunoSEQ multiplex PCR, and TCRdb kept only the in-frame ones, dropping some. The table shows 90,000 to 150,000 clones, with around 89% occurring only once. This CDR3 is built from 11 residues. Per the germline V gene, CDR1 is DFQATT and CDR2 is SNEGSKA (reference sequence). The V end lost 6 bases, the J end lost 6 bases, and 9 bases lay between the germline ends. J is TRBJ1-5 and V is TRBV20-1; D unclear. Here the sequenced sample was CD4+ or CD8+ T cells sorted from blood, taken in a trial of the OX40 agonist ivuxolimab. This receptor was taken from an adult with an advanced solid tumor such as melanoma, head and neck, liver or kidney cancer. CDR3 DNA: TGCAGTGCAGGGTACAGTCAGCCCCAGCATTTT. Protein: CSAGYSQPQHF.